These 6 T cell receptor beta chains came from one sample sequenced in a study of T-cell reconstitution after alpha-beta-depleted transplantation in children. Preparation of the TCRbeta library used unique molecular identifiers. TCRdb itself ran the PCR reads through MiXCR, one entry per CDR3 protein. The sample yields about 420,000 distinct CDR3 sequences, about 16% seen once. Sample: PBMCs, mostly from graft donor cells, taken 360 days after TCRalphabeta/CD19-depleted stem cell transplant. The receptor source for this set is a boy younger than two who had a stem cell transplant for Wiskott-Aldrich syndrome, so the T cells may come from the graft donor.

The gene calls are TRBV4-1 and TRBJ2-3; TRBD2 is a possible D gene (5 bases). Looked up from germline, CDR1 is MGHRA and CDR2 is YSYEKL. The CDR3 totals 12 residues. Trimming stripped 4 bases from V and 6 bases from J, with 8 bases between. The CDR3, as DNA: TGCGCCAGCAGCCGCGGGTTCGATACGCAGTATTTT. This translates into CASSRGFDTQYF.

This clonotype was counted ten times or more. The V gene is TRBV12-3 or TRBV12-4, the J gene TRBJ2-7, with unresolved D. V was trimmed by 5 bases and J by 7 bases, leaving 15 bases between them. The CDR3 extends over 13 amino acids. The DNA for the CDR3 is TGTGCCAGCAGTCCCGCTCCACTGGGGGAGCAGTACTTC. Protein: CASSPAPLGEQYF.

This clonotype occurred a few times. This chain joins TRBV5-1 and TRBJ1-2; D is unresolved. The CDR3 consists of 16 residues. CDR1 SGHRS and CDR2 YFSETQ come from the germline V gene. V shed 1 base and J shed 2 bases, with 15 bases lying between them. This chain's CDR3 is CASSLRTPTVNYGYTF. DNA of the CDR3: TGCGCCAGCAGCTTGCGAACGCCTACAGTAAACTATGGCTACACCTTC.

This clonotype has at least ten counts. The J gene is TRBJ1-1, the V gene TRBV12-3 or TRBV12-4; D might be TRBD1 (5 bases). The CDR3 totals 14 residues. The V gene lost 1 base and the J gene lost 7 bases, with 13 bases spanning the gap. CDR3: CASSLVGANHEAFF. The CDR3 region has the DNA TGTGCCAGCAGTTTAGTCGGGGCAAACCATGAAGCTTTCTTT.

This clonotype was counted a single time. The chain carries TRBV4-3 and TRBJ2-3, with D hard to call. Trimming took off 0 bases at V and 1 base at J, with 11 bases between the two ends. The CDR3 is made up of 16 amino acids. The V gene's germline CDR1 is LGHNA and CDR2 YSLEER. As DNA, the CDR3 is TGCGCCAGCAGCCAAGATCGGCCTTTTCGCACAGATACGCAGTATTTT. Protein product: CASSQDRPFRTDTQYF.

The sample holds a few counts of this clonotype. The chain links TRBV11-2 to TRBJ2-1; 9 bases align to TRBD2. Losses at the gene ends were 3 bases for V and 8 bases for J; bases not matched to a gene: 8. Germline CDR1 and CDR2: SGHAT and FQNNGV. This CDR3 is 15 amino acids long. The CDR3 bases are TGTGCCAGCAGCTTTGGGCGGGGGGGCTGGTATGAGCAGTTCTTC. This translates into CASSFGRGGWYEQFF.